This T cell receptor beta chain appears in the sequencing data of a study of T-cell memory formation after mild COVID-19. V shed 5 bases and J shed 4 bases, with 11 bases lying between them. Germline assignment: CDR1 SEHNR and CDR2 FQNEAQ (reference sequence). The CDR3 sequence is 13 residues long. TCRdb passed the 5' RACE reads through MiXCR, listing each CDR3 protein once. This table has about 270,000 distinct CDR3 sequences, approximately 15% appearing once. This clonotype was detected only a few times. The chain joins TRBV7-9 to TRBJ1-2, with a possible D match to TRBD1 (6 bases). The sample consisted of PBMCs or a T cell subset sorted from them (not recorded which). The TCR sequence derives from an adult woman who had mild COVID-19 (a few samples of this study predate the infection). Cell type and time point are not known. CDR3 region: CASSQTGGYGYTF. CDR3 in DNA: TGTGCCAGCAGCCAGACAGGCGGCTATGGCTACACCTTC. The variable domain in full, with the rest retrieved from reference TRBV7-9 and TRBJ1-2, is DTGVSQNPRHKITKRGQNVTFRCDPISEHNRLYWYRQTLGQGPEFLTYFQNEAQLEKSRLLSDRFSAERPKGSFSTLEIQRTEQGDSAMYLCASSQTGGYGYTFGSGTRLTVV.